This entry lists 8 T cell receptor beta chains sequenced from one sample in a study of T cells in Graves' hyperthyroidism and ophthalmopathy. There were TCR beta CDR3 regions amplified from RNA transcripts. The HTBI primer set drove a first-round RT-PCR of the TCR CDR3. TCRdb passed the multiplex PCR reads through MiXCR, listing each CDR3 protein once. This table holds about 770,000 distinct CDR3 sequences, 18% found once. Sequences were obtained from blood. These receptors all stem from a woman aged 45-59 years with Graves' hyperthyroidism that later progressed to Graves' ophthalmopathy.

This clonotype was observed at least ten times. The chain links TRBV2 to TRBJ2-3; 9 positions agree with TRBD2. Germline values: CDR1 SNHLY, CDR2 FYNNEI. V gave up 1 base and J gave up 0 bases; unmatched junction bases: 2. This CDR3 contains 16 residues. This CDR3 reads CASSEGSGGSTDTQYF. CDR3 DNA sequence: TGTGCCAGCAGTGAAGGTAGCGGGGGTAGCACAGATACGCAGTATTTT.

This rearrangement joins TRBV7-9 to TRBJ1-3, with a weak D call TRBD1 (5 bases). Germline CDR1 SEHNR, CDR2 FQNEAQ (reference sequence). The CDR3 runs to 16 residues. The V and J ends lost 1 base and 0 bases respectively, with 10 bases between them. The DNA for the CDR3 is TGTGCCAGCAGCTTAGGCCCACAGGACTCTGGAAACACCATATATTTT. Its translation: CASSLGPQDSGNTIYF.

This clonotype was counted at least ten times. The chain employs TRBV3-1 and TRBJ1-4; no clear D. Germline CDR1 is LGHDT and CDR2 is YNNKEL (reference sequence). V gave up 3 bases and J gave up 6 bases, with 11 bases separating them. The CDR3 is made up of 14 amino acids. Written as DNA, the CDR3 is TGTGCCAGCAGCCATGTTTCACGGGATGAAAAACTGTTTTTT. This sequence encodes CASSHVSRDEKLFF.

The V and J genes are TRBV6-9 and TRBJ1-5; D is undetermined. V lost 3 bases and J 10 bases, leaving 13 bases between the germline ends. Germline V gene lookup returns CDR1 MNHGY and CDR2 SVAAGI. This CDR3 comprises 13 residues. CDR3 sequence: CASSYEGTGPQHF. Written as DNA, the CDR3 is TGTGCCAGCAGTTACGAAGGCACCGGACCCCAGCATTTT.

This clonotype has ten or more counts. J is TRBJ1-2 and V is TRBV10-3; D is undetermined. CDR3 length equals 13 residues. Per germline, CDR1 ENHRY and CDR2 SYGVKD. With 0 bases removed from V and 4 bases from J, the gap between germline ends came to 6 bases. The CDR3 DNA reads TGTGCCATCAGTGAGTCCTTTCGCTATGGCTACACCTTC. Its translation: CAISESFRYGYTF.

The chain has TRBV28 and TRBJ2-7, with D perhaps matching TRBD1 or TRBD2 (6 bases each). The germline CDR1 and CDR2 sequences are MDHEN and SYDVKM. The CDR3 consists of 13 residues. The germline V and J ends were trimmed by 6 bases and 7 bases, with 16 bases remaining between them. For the CDR3, the DNA is TGTGCCAGCAGAACACCGGGGGCTTGGGAGCAGTACTTC. It encodes CASRTPGAWEQYF.

This clonotype occurred many times. V is TRBV13 and J is TRBJ2-3, with 9 bases fitting TRBD2. The CDR3 contains 16 residues. V was clipped by 5 bases and J by 0 bases; unmatched bases: 6. Germline V gene sequence: CDR1 PRHDT, CDR2 FYEKMQ (reference sequence). The CDR3 bases are TGTGCCAGCAGCAACCTAGCGGGGCCAAGCACAGATACGCAGTATTTT. This translates into CASSNLAGPSTDTQYF.

The CDR3 protein is CSARSTGLAGGGKFF. CDR3 bases: TGCAGTGCTAGATCTACGGGACTAGCGGGGGGGGGGAAGTTCTTC. This sequence joins TRBV20-1 and TRBJ2-1; 16 bases map to TRBD2. Germline assignment: CDR1 DFQATT and CDR2 SNEGSKA (reference sequence). This CDR3 region has 15 residues. With V trimmed by 2 bases and J by 14 bases, 9 bases remained unmatched.